This T cell receptor (beta chain) was sequenced in a study of cytomegalovirus exposure and HLA in healthy donors. At the level of the study: Most genotyped donors, 81% of some 400, had Caucasian-associated genetic ancestry.

Healthy people donating bone marrow made up the donors. The PCR made use of 60 Vbeta and 13 Jbeta primers. Produced via immunoSEQ multiplex PCR; TCRdb's table is partial and in-frame only. Among about 190,000 clones listed, roughly three quarters were seen once. Comments on this clone: What it binds is not known.

CDR1 MDHEN and CDR2 SYDVKM come from the germline V gene. The CDR3 extends over 14 amino acids. Trimming at V came to 10 bases and at J to 1 base, leaving 8 bases not matched to a gene. Study outcomes and limitations: TCR beta V- and J-gene trimming, according to a later analysis, was linked to a missense DCLRE1C variant. TCR beta chains associated with HLA were, in a later analysis, more clonally expanded than equally common others.

The clonotype was recovered from a woman in her 50s in good health and CMV-seronegative. This rearrangement joins TRBV28 to TRBJ2-7; 9 bases align to TRBD2. Sample: PBMCs. CDR3: CATSSAGGSYEQYF. The CDR3 DNA reads as TGTGCCACGTCTTCAGCGGGAGGTTCCTACGAGCAGTACTTC.